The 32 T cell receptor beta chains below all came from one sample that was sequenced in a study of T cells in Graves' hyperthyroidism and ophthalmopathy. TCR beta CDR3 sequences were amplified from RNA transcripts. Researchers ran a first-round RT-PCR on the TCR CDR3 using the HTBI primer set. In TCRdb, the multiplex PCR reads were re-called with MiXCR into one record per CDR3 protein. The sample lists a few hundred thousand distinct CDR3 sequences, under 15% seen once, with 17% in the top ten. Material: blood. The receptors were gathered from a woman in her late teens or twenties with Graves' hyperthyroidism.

The CDR3 reads CSARPGQAHRETQYF. The CDR3 bases are TGCAGTGCTAGACCCGGCCAGGCCCACAGAGAGACCCAGTACTTC. The rearrangement uses TRBV20-1 and TRBJ2-5, with D hard to call. V was cut by 2 bases and J by 4 bases, with 17 bases left in between. Germline V lookup: CDR1 DFQATT, CDR2 SNEGSKA (reference sequence). This CDR3 comprises 15 residues.

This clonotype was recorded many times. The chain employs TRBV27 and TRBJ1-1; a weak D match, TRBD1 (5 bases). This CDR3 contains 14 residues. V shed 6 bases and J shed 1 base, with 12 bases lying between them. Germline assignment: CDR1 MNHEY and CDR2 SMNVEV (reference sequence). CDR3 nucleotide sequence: TGTGCCAGCAGGCCCCCGGGGCAGAACACTGAAGCTTTCTTT. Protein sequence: CASRPPGQNTEAFF.

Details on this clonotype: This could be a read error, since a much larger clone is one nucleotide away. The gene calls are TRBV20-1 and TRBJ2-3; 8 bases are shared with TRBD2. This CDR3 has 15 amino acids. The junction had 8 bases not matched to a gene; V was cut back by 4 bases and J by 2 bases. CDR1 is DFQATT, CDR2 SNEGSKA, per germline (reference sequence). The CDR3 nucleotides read TGCAGTGCTATGCAACTAGCGGTATCCACAGATACGCAGTATTTT. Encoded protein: CSAMQLAVSTDTQYF.

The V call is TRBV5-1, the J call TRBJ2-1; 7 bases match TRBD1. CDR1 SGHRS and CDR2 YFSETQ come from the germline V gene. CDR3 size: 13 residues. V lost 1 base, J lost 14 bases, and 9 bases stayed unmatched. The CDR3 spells CASSLFMGTEEFF. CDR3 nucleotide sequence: TGCGCCAGCAGCTTGTTTATGGGGACAGAGGAGTTCTTC.

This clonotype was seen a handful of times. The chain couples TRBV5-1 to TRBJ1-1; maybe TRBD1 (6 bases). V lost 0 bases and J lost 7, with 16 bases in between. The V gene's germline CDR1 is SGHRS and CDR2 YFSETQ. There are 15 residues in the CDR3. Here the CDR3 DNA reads TGCGCCAGCAGCTTGGCCGGGGGGGGGGCTGGTGAAGCTTTCTTT. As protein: CASSLAGGGAGEAFF.

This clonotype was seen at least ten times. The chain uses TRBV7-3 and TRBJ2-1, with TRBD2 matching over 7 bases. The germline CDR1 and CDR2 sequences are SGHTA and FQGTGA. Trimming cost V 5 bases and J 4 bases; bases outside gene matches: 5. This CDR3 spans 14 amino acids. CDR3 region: CASSPGLGYNEQFF. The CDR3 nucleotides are TGTGCCAGCAGCCCCGGACTAGGGTACAATGAGCAGTTCTTC.

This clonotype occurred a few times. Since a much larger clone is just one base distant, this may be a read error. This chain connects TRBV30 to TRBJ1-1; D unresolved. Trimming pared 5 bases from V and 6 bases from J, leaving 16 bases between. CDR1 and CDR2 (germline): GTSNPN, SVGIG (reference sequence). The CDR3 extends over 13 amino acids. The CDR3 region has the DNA TGTGCCTGGGGTGGGCACCGAGGGTCTGAAGCTTTCTTT. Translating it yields CAWGGHRGSEAFF.

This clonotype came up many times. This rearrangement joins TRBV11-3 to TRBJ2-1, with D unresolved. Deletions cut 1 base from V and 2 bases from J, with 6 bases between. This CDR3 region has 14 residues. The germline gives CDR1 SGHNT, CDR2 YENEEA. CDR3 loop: CASSLVTPYNEQFF. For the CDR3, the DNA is TGTGCCAGCAGCTTAGTTACTCCCTACAATGAGCAGTTCTTC. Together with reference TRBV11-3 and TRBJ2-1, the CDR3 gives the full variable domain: EAGVVQSPRYKIIEKKQPVAFWCNPISGHNTLYWYLQNLGQGPELLIRYENEEAVDDSQLPKDRFSAERLKGVDSTLKIQPAELGDSAVYLCASSLVTPYNEQFFGPGTRLTVL.

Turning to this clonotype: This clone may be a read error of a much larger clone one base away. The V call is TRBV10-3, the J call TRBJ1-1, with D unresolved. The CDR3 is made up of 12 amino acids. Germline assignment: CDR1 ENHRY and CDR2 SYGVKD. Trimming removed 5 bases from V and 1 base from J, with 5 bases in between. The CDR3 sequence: CAISQANTEAFF. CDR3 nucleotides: TGTGCCATCAGTCAGGCGAACACTGAAGCTTTCTTT.

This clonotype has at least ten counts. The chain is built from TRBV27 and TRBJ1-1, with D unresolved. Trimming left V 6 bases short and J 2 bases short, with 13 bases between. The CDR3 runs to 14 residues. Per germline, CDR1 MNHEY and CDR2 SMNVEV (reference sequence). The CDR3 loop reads CASSPTSSNTEAFF. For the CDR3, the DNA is TGTGCCAGCAGCCCGACCTCGAGTAACACTGAAGCTTTCTTT.

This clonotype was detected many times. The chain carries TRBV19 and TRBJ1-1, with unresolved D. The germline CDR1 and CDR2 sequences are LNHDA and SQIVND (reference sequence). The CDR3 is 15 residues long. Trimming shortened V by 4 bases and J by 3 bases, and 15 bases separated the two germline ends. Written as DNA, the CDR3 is TGTGCCAGTAGTACCCACGCGGGGAGAGACACTGAAGCTTTCTTT. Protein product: CASSTHAGRDTEAFF.

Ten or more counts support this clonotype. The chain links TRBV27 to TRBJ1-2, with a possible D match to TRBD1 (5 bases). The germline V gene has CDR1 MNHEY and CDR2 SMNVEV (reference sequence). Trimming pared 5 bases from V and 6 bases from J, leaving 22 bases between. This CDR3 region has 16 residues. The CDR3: CASSPWDFMRTDGYTF. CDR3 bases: TGTGCCAGCAGTCCATGGGACTTTATGAGAACCGATGGCTACACCTTC.

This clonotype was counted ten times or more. The CDR3 bases are TGTGCCTGGACCGCGGTTCTGAACACTGAAGCTTTCTTT. It encodes CAWTAVLNTEAFF. The chain combines TRBV30 with TRBJ1-1; D is unresolved. Germline V gene sequence: CDR1 GTSNPN, CDR2 SVGIG (reference sequence). CDR3 length: 13 residues. Trimming cost V 4 bases and J 0 bases, with 9 bases left between them.

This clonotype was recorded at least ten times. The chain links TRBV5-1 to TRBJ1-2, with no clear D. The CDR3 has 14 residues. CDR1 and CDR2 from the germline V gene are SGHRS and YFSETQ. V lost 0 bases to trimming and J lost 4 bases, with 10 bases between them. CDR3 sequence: CASSLVSAVYGYTF. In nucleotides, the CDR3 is TGCGCCAGCAGCTTGGTTTCGGCAGTCTATGGCTACACCTTC.

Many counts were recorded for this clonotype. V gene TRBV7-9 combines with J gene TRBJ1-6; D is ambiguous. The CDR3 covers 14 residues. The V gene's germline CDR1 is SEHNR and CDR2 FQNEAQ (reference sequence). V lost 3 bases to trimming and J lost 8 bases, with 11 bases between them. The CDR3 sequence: CASSFGQSHSPLHF. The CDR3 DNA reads TGTGCCAGCAGCTTCGGCCAGAGTCATTCACCCCTCCACTTT.

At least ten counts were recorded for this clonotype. The DNA of the CDR3 is TGTGCCAGCAGCCCCTGGCGGGAAAACACTGAAGCTTTCTTT. Translating it yields CASSPWRENTEAFF. The V gene is TRBV11-2, the J gene TRBJ1-1; no definite D call. Trimming took off 5 bases at V and 2 bases at J, with 12 bases between the two ends. There are 14 residues in the CDR3. CDR1 is SGHAT, CDR2 FQNNGV, per germline.

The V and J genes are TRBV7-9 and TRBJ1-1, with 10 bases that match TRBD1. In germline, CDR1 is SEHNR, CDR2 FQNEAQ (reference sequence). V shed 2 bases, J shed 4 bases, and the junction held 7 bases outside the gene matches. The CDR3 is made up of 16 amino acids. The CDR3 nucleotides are TGTGCCAGCAGCTTAACCCCGGGACAGGGGACCACTGAAGCTTTCTTT. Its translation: CASSLTPGQGTTEAFF.

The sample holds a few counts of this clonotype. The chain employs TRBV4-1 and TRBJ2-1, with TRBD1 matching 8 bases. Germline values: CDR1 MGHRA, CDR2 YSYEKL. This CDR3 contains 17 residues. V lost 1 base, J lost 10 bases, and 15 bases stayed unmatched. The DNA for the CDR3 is TGCGCCAGCAGCCAAGCCCGCAGGGGGCGCGGGATCAAGGAGCAGTTCTTC. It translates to CASSQARRGRGIKEQFF.

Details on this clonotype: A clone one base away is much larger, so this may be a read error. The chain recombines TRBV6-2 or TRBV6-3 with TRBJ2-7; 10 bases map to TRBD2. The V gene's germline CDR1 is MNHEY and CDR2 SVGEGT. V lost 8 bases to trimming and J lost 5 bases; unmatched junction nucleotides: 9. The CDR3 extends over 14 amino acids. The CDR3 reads CASRPSGSGHEQYF. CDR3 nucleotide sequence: TGTGCCAGCCGACCTAGCGGGAGTGGACACGAGCAGTACTTC.

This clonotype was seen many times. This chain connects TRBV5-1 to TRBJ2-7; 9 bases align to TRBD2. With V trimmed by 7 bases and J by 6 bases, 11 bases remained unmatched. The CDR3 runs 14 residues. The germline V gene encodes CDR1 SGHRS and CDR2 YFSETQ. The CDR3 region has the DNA TGCGCCAGCCGGCCTAGCGGGGATCGGGCCGAGCAGTACTTC. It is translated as CASRPSGDRAEQYF.

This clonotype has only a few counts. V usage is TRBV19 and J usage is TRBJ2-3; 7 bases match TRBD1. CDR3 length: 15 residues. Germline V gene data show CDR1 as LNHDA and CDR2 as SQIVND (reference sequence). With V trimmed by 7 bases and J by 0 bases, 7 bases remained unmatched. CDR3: CASTPGQASTDTQYF. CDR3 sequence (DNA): TGTGCCAGTACCCCCGGACAGGCTAGCACAGATACGCAGTATTTT.

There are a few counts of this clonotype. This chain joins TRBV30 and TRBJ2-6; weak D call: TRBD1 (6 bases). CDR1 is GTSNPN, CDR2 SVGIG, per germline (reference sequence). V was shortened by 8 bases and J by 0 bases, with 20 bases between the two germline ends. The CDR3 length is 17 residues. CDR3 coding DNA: TGTGCCGGAAGTACCGGGACATCGAGCTCTGGGGCCAACGTCCTGACTTTC. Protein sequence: CAGSTGTSSSGANVLTF.

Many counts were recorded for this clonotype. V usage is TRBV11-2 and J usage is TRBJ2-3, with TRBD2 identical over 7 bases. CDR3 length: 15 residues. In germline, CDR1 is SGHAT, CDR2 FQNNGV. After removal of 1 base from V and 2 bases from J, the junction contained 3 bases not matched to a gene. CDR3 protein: CASSLGEGTTDTQYF. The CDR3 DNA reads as TGTGCCAGCAGCTTAGGGGAGGGGACCACAGATACGCAGTATTTT.

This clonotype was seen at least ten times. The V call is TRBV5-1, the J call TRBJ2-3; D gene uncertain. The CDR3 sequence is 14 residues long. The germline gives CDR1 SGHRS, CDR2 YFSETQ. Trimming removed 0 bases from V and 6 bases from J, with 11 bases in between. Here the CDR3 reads CASSLEDRPDTQYF. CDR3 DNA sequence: TGCGCCAGCAGCTTGGAGGACCGGCCTGATACGCAGTATTTT.

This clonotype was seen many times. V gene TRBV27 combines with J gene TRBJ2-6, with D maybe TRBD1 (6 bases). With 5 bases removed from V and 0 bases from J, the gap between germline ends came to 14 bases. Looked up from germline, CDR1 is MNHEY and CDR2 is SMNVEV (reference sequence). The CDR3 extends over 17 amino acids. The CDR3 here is CASSGYRVSSGANVLTF. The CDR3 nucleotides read TGTGCCAGCAGTGGATACAGGGTTAGCTCTGGGGCCAACGTCCTGACTTTC.

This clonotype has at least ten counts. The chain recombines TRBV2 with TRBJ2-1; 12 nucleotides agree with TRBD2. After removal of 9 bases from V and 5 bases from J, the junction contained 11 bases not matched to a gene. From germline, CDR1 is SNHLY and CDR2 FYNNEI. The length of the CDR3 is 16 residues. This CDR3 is CARPGTSGPDDNEQFF. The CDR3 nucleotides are TGTGCCAGACCCGGGACTAGCGGGCCTGACGACAATGAGCAGTTCTTC. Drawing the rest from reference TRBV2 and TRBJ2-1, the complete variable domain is EPEVTQTPSHQVTQMGQEVILRCVPISNHLYFYWYRQILGQKVEFLVSFYNNEISEKSEIFDDQFSVERPDGSNFTLKIRSTKLEDSAMYFCARPGTSGPDDNEQFFGPGTRLTVL.

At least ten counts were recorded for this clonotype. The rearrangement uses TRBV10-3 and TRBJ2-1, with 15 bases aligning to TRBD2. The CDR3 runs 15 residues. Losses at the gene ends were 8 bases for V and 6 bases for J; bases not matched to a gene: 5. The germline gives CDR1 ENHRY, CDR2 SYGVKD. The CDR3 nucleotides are TGTGCCATCCGGACTAGCGGGAGGGGGCCCAATGAGCAGTTCTTC. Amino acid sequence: CAIRTSGRGPNEQFF.

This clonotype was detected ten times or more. Written as DNA, the CDR3 is TGTGCCAGCCAGTGGGCGGGAGACTCTGACGAGCAGTACTTC. It encodes CASQWAGDSDEQYF. The J gene is TRBJ2-7, the V gene TRBV6-2 or TRBV6-3, with TRBD2 identical over 7 bases. Germline values: CDR1 MNHEY, CDR2 SVGEGT. This CDR3 spans 14 amino acids. Germline trimming cut 8 bases from V and 5 bases from J; bases unmatched to any gene: 12.

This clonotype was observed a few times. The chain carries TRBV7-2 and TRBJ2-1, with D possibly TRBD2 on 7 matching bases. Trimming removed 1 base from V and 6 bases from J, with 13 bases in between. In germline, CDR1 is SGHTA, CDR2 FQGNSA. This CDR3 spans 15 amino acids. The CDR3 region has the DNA TGTGCCAGCAGCTTAGTAGAGGGGGGGGCCAATGAGCAGTTCTTC. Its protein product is CASSLVEGGANEQFF.

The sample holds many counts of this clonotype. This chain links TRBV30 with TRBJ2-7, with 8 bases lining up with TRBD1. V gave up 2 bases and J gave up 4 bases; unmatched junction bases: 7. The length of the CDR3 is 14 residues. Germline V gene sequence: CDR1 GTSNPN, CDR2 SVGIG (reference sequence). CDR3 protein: CAWSPGTGLYEQYF. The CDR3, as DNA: TGTGCCTGGAGTCCCGGGACAGGACTTTACGAGCAGTACTTC.

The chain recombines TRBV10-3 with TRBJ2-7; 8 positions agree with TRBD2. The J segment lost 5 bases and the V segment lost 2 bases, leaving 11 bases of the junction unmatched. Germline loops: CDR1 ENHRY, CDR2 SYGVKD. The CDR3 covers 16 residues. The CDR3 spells CAISEPDQRERDEQYF. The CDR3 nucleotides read TGTGCCATCAGTGAGCCCGACCAGCGGGAGAGGGACGAGCAGTACTTC.

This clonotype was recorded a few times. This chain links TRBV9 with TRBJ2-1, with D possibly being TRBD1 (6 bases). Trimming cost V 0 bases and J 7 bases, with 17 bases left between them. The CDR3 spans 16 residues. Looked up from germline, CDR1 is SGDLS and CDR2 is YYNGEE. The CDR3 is CASSVGGTTYLNEQFF. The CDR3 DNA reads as TGTGCCAGCAGCGTAGGGGGGACAACCTATTTGAATGAGCAGTTCTTC.